Below are 30 T cell receptor beta chains sequenced from a single sample in a study of blood T cell repertoires in COVID-19 (TCRdb year 2020). Libraries were constructed by the immunoSEQ multiplex PCR assay. Here the immuneACCESS table is served through TCRdb, limited to in-frame sequences with V and J called. Missing clones are a known gap in these copies; in checked studies unresolved V genes cover under half, and the rest lacks a known reason. Across this sample there are more than 120,000 clones, with roughly 84% seen only once. About 5% of the sample comes from the top ten. The sample consisted of peripheral blood. Every receptor here comes from a human donor in a cohort sampled during active COVID-19.

V gene TRBV3-1 (or the pseudogene TRBV3-2) combines with J gene TRBJ2-7; the match to TRBD2 covers 8 bases. Germline V CDR1 and CDR2: LGHDT, YNNKEL (reference sequence). The CDR3 contains 17 residues. V was clipped by 0 bases and J by 0 bases; unmatched bases: 7. In nucleotides, the CDR3 is TGTGCCAGCAGCCAAGATCCTAGCGGGTTAAGCTCCTACGAGCAGTACTTC. Translating it yields CASSQDPSGLSSYEQYF.

DNA for the CDR3: TGTGCCAGCAGCGCTCAAGTCGGGGGGGCCGGGGCCACAGATACGCAGTATTTT. Translated, it gives CASSAQVGGAGATDTQYF. The gene calls are TRBV9 and TRBJ2-3; 8 bases are a match to TRBD2. J was trimmed by 2 bases and V by 3 bases; bases with no gene match: 14. The CDR3 length is 18 residues. Per the germline V gene, CDR1 is SGDLS and CDR2 is YYNGEE.

The sample holds many counts of this clone. The genes are TRBV6-4 and TRBJ2-7, with 12 bases matching TRBD2. The CDR3 extends over 16 amino acids. Unmatched junction bases numbered 5, after V lost 0 bases and J lost 5 bases. CDR1 MRHNA and CDR2 SNTAGT come from the germline V gene. CDR3 residues: CASSDSWTSGIDEQYV. The DNA of the CDR3 is TGTGCCAGCAGTGACTCGTGGACTAGCGGGATTGACGAGCAGTACGTC.

V gene TRBV6-5 combines with J gene TRBJ2-7, with D possibly matching TRBD1 (5 bases). Germline CDR1 is MNHEY and CDR2 is SVGAGI. Deletions cut 11 bases from V and 2 bases from J, with 16 bases between. The CDR3 contains 13 residues. CDR3 coding DNA: TGTGCCGGGGCTCCAGGGCCCCCCTACGAGCAGTACGTC. This codes for CAGAPGPPYEQYV.

The V call is TRBV6-6, the J call TRBJ1-3; a possible D gene is TRBD1 (5 bases). The CDR3 spans 14 residues. Between the trimmed V and J ends, which lost 6 bases and 0 bases, there was a span of 9 bases. Germline V gene sequence: CDR1 MNHNY, CDR2 SVGAGI (reference sequence). In nucleotides, the CDR3 is TGTGCCAGCAGCTACACAGGCTCTGGAAACACCATATATTTT. Its protein product is CASSYTGSGNTIYF.

V usage is TRBV7-2 and J usage is TRBJ2-1; D is undetermined. The germline V gene encodes CDR1 SGHTA and CDR2 FQGNSA. This CDR3 is built from 13 residues. Trimming removed 0 bases at V and 9 bases at J, with 9 bases between. In DNA form, the CDR3 reads TGTGCCAGCAGCTTAGCGCGGCCTTCTGAGCAGTTCTTC. Its protein is CASSLARPSEQFF. Based on the CDR3 plus reference TRBV7-2 and TRBJ2-1, the full variable domain is GAGVSQSPSNKVTEKGKDVELRCDPISGHTALYWYRQSLGQGLEFLIYFQGNSAPDKSGLPSDRFSAERTGGSVSTLTIQRTQQEDSAVYLCASSLARPSEQFFGPGTRLTVL.

The chain is built from TRBV6-4 and TRBJ1-1, with TRBD1 matching over 11 bases. The V segment lost 6 bases and the J segment 11 bases; nucleotides outside the gene matches: 11. This CDR3 has 14 amino acids. From germline, CDR1 is MRHNA and CDR2 SNTAGT. The CDR3 DNA reads as TGTGCCAGCAGACCCGCGGACAGGGGGCTCGAGGCTTTCTTT. It translates to CASRPADRGLEAFF.

The rearrangement joins TRBV3-1 (or the pseudogene TRBV3-2) to TRBJ2-2; D gene unclear. The CDR3 length is 12 residues. With 4 bases removed from V and 6 bases from J, the gap between germline ends came to 6 bases. The V gene's germline CDR1 is LGHDT and CDR2 YNNKEL (reference sequence). CDR3 sequence (DNA): TGTGCCAGCAGCCTAGCCTCCGGGGAGCTGTTTTTT. It codes for CASSLASGELFF.

The sample holds one count of this clone. CDR3 DNA sequence: TGTGCCAGCAGCTCCCGGGGGGTTAGCGGGACTAGCACAGATACGCAGTATTTT. Residues: CASSSRGVSGTSTDTQYF. The genes are TRBV11-2 and TRBJ2-3; 8 nucleotides align to TRBD2. Per germline, CDR1 SGHAT and CDR2 FQNNGV. The CDR3 extends over 18 amino acids. The V and J ends lost 4 bases and 0 bases, in that order; junction bases with no gene match: 12.

The chain carries TRBV6-5 and TRBJ1-4, with TRBD1 identical over 7 bases. This CDR3 comprises 14 residues. From germline, CDR1 is MNHEY and CDR2 SVGAGI. Trimming removed 6 bases from V and 4 bases from J; junction bases left unmatched: 5. The CDR3 region is CASSQTGVNEKLFF. CDR3 in DNA: TGTGCCAGCAGCCAAACAGGGGTTAATGAAAAACTGTTTTTT.

The V call is TRBV18, the J call TRBJ2-3; 9 bases are shared with TRBD1. CDR3 length: 16 amino acids. Trimming cost V 6 bases and J 2 bases; bases outside gene matches: 9. Per the germline V gene, CDR1 is KGHSH and CDR2 is LQKENI. The CDR3 spells CASSPAGTGSTDTQYF. Written as DNA, the CDR3 is TGTGCCAGCTCCCCCGCCGGGACAGGGTCCACAGATACGCAGTATTTT.

V gene TRBV19 combines with J gene TRBJ2-3; a weak D match, TRBD2 (6 bases). The CDR3 length is 15 residues. Trimming removed 3 bases from V and 3 bases from J, with 13 bases in between. The germline gives CDR1 LNHDA, CDR2 SQIVND (reference sequence). CDR3 in amino acids: CASSMRRVGTDTQYF. CDR3 DNA: TGTGCCAGTAGTATGCGGAGGGTGGGGACAGATACGCAGTATTTT.

This chain connects TRBV5-1 to TRBJ1-1, with 9 bases identical to TRBD1. V lost 3 bases to trimming and J lost 1 base; unmatched junction nucleotides: 13. CDR1 is SGHRS, CDR2 YFSETQ, per germline. CDR3 length: 18 residues. For the CDR3, the DNA is TGCGCCAGCAGCTACGCGCCACAGGGGGCGAGATCGAACACTGAAGCTTTCTTT. Residues: CASSYAPQGARSNTEAFF.

The J gene is TRBJ2-7, the V gene TRBV2, with D hard to call. The germline V gene encodes CDR1 SNHLY and CDR2 FYNNEI. This CDR3 comprises 13 residues. The germline V and J ends were trimmed by 5 bases and 2 bases, with 10 bases remaining between them. The chain's CDR3 is CASSSGLTYEQYV. The CDR3 region has the DNA TGTGCCAGCAGTTCGGGTTTGACCTACGAGCAGTACGTC.

This clone has only a few counts. The V gene is TRBV6-6, the J gene TRBJ2-2; unclear D gene. The germline V and J ends were trimmed by 3 bases and 7 bases, with 9 bases remaining between them. CDR1 MNHNY and CDR2 SVGAGI come from the germline V gene (reference sequence). The CDR3 sequence is 13 residues long. The CDR3 region is CASSYRAGGELFF. The CDR3 region has the DNA TGTGCCAGCAGTTATCGAGCTGGCGGGGAGCTGTTTTTT.

This rearrangement joins TRBV14 to TRBJ2-3; 7 bases map to TRBD1. The V gene end was trimmed by 3 bases and the J gene end by 1 base; junction bases not matched to a gene: 1. CDR3 length equals 14 residues. Germline CDR1 is SGHDN and CDR2 is FVKESK. The DNA of the CDR3 is TGTGCCAGCAGCCACGGGACAGGCACAGATACGCAGTATTTT. Translated: CASSHGTGTDTQYF.

V and J are TRBV3-1 (or the pseudogene TRBV3-2) and TRBJ2-3; a weak D match, TRBD2 (6 bases). V was cut by 1 base and J by 2 bases, with 10 bases left in between. This CDR3 region has 15 residues. The germline CDR1 and CDR2 sequences are LGHDT and YNNKEL (reference sequence). The CDR3 coding sequence is TGTGCCAGCAGCCAAGTTCAGGGACTCACAGATACGCAGTATTTT. Amino acids: CASSQVQGLTDTQYF.

The gene calls are TRBV4-2 and TRBJ2-5; 9 bases map to TRBD1. V shed 1 base and J 5 bases; nucleotides not matched to a gene: 8. Germline V gene lookup returns CDR1 LGHNA and CDR2 YNFKEQ. The CDR3 contains 16 residues. The CDR3 loop is CASSQVGGQGSETQYF. The CDR3 DNA follows: TGTGCCAGCAGCCAAGTGGGGGGACAGGGTAGTGAGACCCAGTACTTC.

Only a few counts were recorded for this clone. This chain uses TRBV2 with TRBJ2-1, with TRBD2 identical over 9 bases. Trimming removed 3 bases from V and 7 bases from J; junction bases left unmatched: 7. The V gene's germline CDR1 is SNHLY and CDR2 FYNNEI. This CDR3 comprises 15 residues. The chain's CDR3 is CASSDLSGRGNEQFF. The CDR3 DNA reads as TGTGCCAGCAGTGACCTTAGCGGGAGAGGTAATGAGCAGTTCTTC.

The chain recombines TRBV6-4 with TRBJ1-1; TRBD1 matches 7 bases. The CDR3 covers 15 residues. V lost 3 bases, J lost 1 base, and 5 bases stayed unmatched. Germline CDR1 MRHNA, CDR2 SNTAGT. The CDR3 DNA follows: TGTGCCAGCAGTGATACAGGGGTGGGGAACACTGAAGCTTTCTTT. Amino acids: CASSDTGVGNTEAFF.

The chain links TRBV5-1 to TRBJ2-1; D gene uncertain. V was clipped by 1 base and J by 7 bases, with 12 bases between them. This CDR3 is built from 14 residues. Germline V gene data show CDR1 as SGHRS and CDR2 as YFSETQ. The CDR3 nucleotides are TGCGCCAGCAGCTTGTTTGGGTCCGGGAATGAGCAGTTCTTC. Translated: CASSLFGSGNEQFF.

The J gene is TRBJ1-5, the V gene TRBV18; D is ambiguous. Germline V gives CDR1 KGHSH, CDR2 LQKENI. V was trimmed by 3 bases and J by 7 bases, leaving 13 bases between them. CDR3 length equals 14 residues. The CDR3 reads CASSPDQSGQPQHF. The CDR3 DNA reads as TGTGCCAGCTCACCTGACCAATCGGGGCAGCCCCAGCATTTT.

This clone has just a few counts. The chain is built from TRBV5-1 and TRBJ1-3; 7 bases are a match to TRBD1. V shed 1 base, J shed 4 bases, and the junction held 5 bases outside the gene matches. This CDR3 contains 15 residues. In germline, CDR1 is SGHRS, CDR2 YFSETQ. CDR3 sequence: CASSLTGVGGNTIYF. Here the CDR3 DNA reads TGCGCCAGCAGCTTGACAGGGGTCGGAGGAAACACCATATATTTT.

The chain links TRBV7-9 to TRBJ2-5; perhaps TRBD1 as D (6 bases). Germline V gives CDR1 SEHNR, CDR2 FQNEAQ (reference sequence). Trimming cost V 5 bases and J 4 bases, with 14 bases left between them. The CDR3 runs to 14 residues. This CDR3 is CASSPGTRGETQYF. DNA for the CDR3: TGTGCCAGCAGCCCGGGGACCAGGGGAGAGACCCAGTACTTC. Variable domain in full (rest from reference TRBV7-9 and TRBJ2-5): DTGVSQNPRHKITKRGQNVTFRCDPISEHNRLYWYRQTLGQGPEFLTYFQNEAQLEKSRLLSDRFSAERPKGSFSTLEIQRTEQGDSAMYLCASSPGTRGETQYFGPGTRLLVL.

This sequence joins TRBV20-1 and TRBJ1-1; no definite D call. CDR3 size: 11 residues. The germline V and J ends were trimmed by 3 bases and 2 bases, with 4 bases remaining between them. Germline V lookup: CDR1 DFQATT, CDR2 SNEGSKA (reference sequence). The CDR3 reads CSASTNTEAFF. The CDR3 coding sequence is TGCAGTGCTAGCACAAACACTGAAGCTTTCTTT.

J is TRBJ1-1 and V is TRBV27; 9 bases fit TRBD1. CDR1 and CDR2 (germline): MNHEY, SMNVEV (reference sequence). V lost 11 bases and J lost 5; bases outside the gene matches: 15. This CDR3 is 15 amino acids long. The DNA for the CDR3 is TGTGCCTCCCAAAGGCAGGGACAGGGCAGGACTGAAGCTTTCTTT. It codes for CASQRQGQGRTEAFF.

This clone was recorded only once. The chain employs TRBV5-6 and TRBJ2-5, with TRBD2 identical over 11 bases. The CDR3 extends over 15 amino acids. Germline V lookup: CDR1 SGHDT, CDR2 YYEEEE. Trimming cost V 2 bases and J 1 base; bases outside gene matches: 1. CDR3 in DNA: TGTGCCAGCAGCTTCGGGACTAGCGGCCAAGAGACCCAGTACTTC. Its translation is CASSFGTSGQETQYF.

In DNA form, the CDR3 reads TGTGCCAGCAGCGCGATTGAGGGGGCGGTGCGCGAGCAGTACTTC. Protein: CASSAIEGAVREQYF. V is TRBV11-2 and J is TRBJ2-7; 7 bases line up with TRBD1. J gave up 6 bases and V 5 bases, and 13 bases lay outside the gene matches. Germline V CDR1 and CDR2: SGHAT, FQNNGV. The CDR3 consists of 15 residues.

This clone was seen once. The genes are TRBV9 and TRBJ2-6; weak D call: TRBD1 (6 bases). Trimming removed 5 bases from V and 0 bases from J, with 12 bases in between. The CDR3 runs to 16 residues. Germline CDR1 SGDLS, CDR2 YYNGEE. CDR3 in DNA: TGTGCCAGCAGAGGGGGAGCAAACTCTGGGGCCAACGTCCTGACTTTC. The encoded protein is CASRGGANSGANVLTF.

The chain combines TRBV7-2 with TRBJ2-1; possible D gene TRBD2, 5 bases. Germline V CDR1 and CDR2: SGHTA, FQGNSA. The CDR3 consists of 14 residues. V was shortened by 0 bases and J by 2 bases, with 5 bases between the two germline ends. Here the CDR3 reads CASSLAGAYNEQFF. The CDR3, as DNA: TGTGCCAGCAGCTTAGCGGGAGCCTACAATGAGCAGTTCTTC. Variable domain in full (rest from reference TRBV7-2 and TRBJ2-1): GAGVSQSPSNKVTEKGKDVELRCDPISGHTALYWYRQSLGQGLEFLIYFQGNSAPDKSGLPSDRFSAERTGGSVSTLTIQRTQQEDSAVYLCASSLAGAYNEQFFGPGTRLTVL.